A selection of T cell receptor beta chains follows, all from one sample in a study of cytomegalovirus exposure and HLA in healthy donors. The assay was immunoSEQ multiplex PCR, and TCRdb's table has in-frame clones only and misses some. The sample records roughly 200,000 clones, more than 85% being singletons. Specimen: PBMCs. These TCRs come from a woman under 30 in good health and CMV-seronegative. The CDR3 runs from the conserved cysteine through the conserved F or W. A D gene is named only where the DNA matches it firmly. Only part of the rows carry a size: once, few, many, or a class if the clone is expanded.

J	size	V	D	DNA	CDR3
TRBJ1-1	.	TRBV7-2	.	TGTGCCAGCAGCTTAGTACGGCAGGTGGCTTTCTTT	CASSLVRQVAFF
TRBJ1-1	.	TRBV29-1	.	TGCAGCGTCCATAACAGGGCCGACACTGAAGCTTTCTTT	CSVHNRADTEAFF
TRBJ2-7	.	TRBV19	.	TGTGCCAGTAGTATGGGGGACTCCGAGCAGTACTTC	CASSMGDSEQYF
TRBJ2-6	once	TRBV5-4	TRBD1	TGTGCCAGCAGCTCGGACAGGGATCGCGCCGGGGCCAACGTCCTGACTTTC	CASSSDRDRAGANVLTF
TRBJ2-7	.	TRBV18	TRBD1	TGTGCCAGCTCACCACCTCTCCCGGGACAGGGTGCCGAGCAGTACTTC	CASSPPLPGQGAEQYF
TRBJ1-1	.	TRBV29-1	TRBD1	TGCAGCGTGCTAGGGACAGCCATGAACACTGAAGCTTTCTTT	CSVLGTAMNTEAFF
TRBJ1-4	.	TRBV29-1	.	TGCAGCGTTCGGGGTGAAGCGAATGAAAAACTGTTTTTT	CSVRGEANEKLFF
TRBJ1-4	.	TRBV19	.	TGTGCCAGTAGTGGCACAGCAACTAATGAAAAACTGTTTTTT	CASSGTATNEKLFF
TRBJ1-4	.	TRBV7-2	.	TGTGCCAGCAGCTCCCAGGTGAAGGCTAATGAAAAACTGTTTTTT	CASSSQVKANEKLFF
TRBJ2-3	.	TRBV9	TRBD2	TGTGCCAGCAGCACATCTAGCGGGACCACAGATACGCAGTATTTT	CASSTSSGTTDTQYF
TRBJ1-1	.	TRBV5-8	.	TGTGCCAGCAGCTTAGACAGGCGGAACACTGAAGCTTTCTTT	CASSLDRRNTEAFF
TRBJ1-2	.	TRBV11-2	TRBD1	TGTGCCAGCAGCTCCATACAGGGGGTGACTGGCTACACCTTC	CASSSIQGVTGYTF
TRBJ1-2	.	TRBV25-1	.	TGTGCCAGCAGTGAATATCAGGGGAACTATGGCTACACCTTC	CASSEYQGNYGYTF
TRBJ2-5	.	TRBV9	TRBD2	TGTGCCAGCAGCGTAGTAGCGGGGGGCCAAGAGACCCAGTACTTC	CASSVVAGGQETQYF
TRBJ2-3	.	TRBV4-3	TRBD2	TGCGCCAGCAGCCAAGATCCGGCGGGAGGGATCACAGATACGCAGTATTTT	CASSQDPAGGITDTQYF
TRBJ1-4	.	TRBV15	.	TGTGCCACCAGCAGAGGTCAGGAGGGGGAAAAACTGTTTTTT	CATSRGQEGEKLFF
TRBJ2-7	.	TRBV7-6	.	TGTGCCAGCAGCTTAGCGGGAGTAGGCGAGCAGTACTTC	CASSLAGVGEQYF
TRBJ2-7	.	TRBV5-4	TRBD1	TGTGCCAGCAGCTCGCCGGGACAGGGAAGTTACGAGCAGTACTTC	CASSSPGQGSYEQYF
TRBJ2-5	few	TRBV23-1	TRBD1	TGCGCCAGCAGTCAGAAAGGACAGGGTGGGAGAGAGACCCAGTACTTC	CASSQKGQGGRETQYF
TRBJ2-1	.	TRBV5-5	.	TGTGCCAGCAGCCTACTAGATCCCTCCTACAATGAGCAGTTCTTC	CASSLLDPSYNEQFF